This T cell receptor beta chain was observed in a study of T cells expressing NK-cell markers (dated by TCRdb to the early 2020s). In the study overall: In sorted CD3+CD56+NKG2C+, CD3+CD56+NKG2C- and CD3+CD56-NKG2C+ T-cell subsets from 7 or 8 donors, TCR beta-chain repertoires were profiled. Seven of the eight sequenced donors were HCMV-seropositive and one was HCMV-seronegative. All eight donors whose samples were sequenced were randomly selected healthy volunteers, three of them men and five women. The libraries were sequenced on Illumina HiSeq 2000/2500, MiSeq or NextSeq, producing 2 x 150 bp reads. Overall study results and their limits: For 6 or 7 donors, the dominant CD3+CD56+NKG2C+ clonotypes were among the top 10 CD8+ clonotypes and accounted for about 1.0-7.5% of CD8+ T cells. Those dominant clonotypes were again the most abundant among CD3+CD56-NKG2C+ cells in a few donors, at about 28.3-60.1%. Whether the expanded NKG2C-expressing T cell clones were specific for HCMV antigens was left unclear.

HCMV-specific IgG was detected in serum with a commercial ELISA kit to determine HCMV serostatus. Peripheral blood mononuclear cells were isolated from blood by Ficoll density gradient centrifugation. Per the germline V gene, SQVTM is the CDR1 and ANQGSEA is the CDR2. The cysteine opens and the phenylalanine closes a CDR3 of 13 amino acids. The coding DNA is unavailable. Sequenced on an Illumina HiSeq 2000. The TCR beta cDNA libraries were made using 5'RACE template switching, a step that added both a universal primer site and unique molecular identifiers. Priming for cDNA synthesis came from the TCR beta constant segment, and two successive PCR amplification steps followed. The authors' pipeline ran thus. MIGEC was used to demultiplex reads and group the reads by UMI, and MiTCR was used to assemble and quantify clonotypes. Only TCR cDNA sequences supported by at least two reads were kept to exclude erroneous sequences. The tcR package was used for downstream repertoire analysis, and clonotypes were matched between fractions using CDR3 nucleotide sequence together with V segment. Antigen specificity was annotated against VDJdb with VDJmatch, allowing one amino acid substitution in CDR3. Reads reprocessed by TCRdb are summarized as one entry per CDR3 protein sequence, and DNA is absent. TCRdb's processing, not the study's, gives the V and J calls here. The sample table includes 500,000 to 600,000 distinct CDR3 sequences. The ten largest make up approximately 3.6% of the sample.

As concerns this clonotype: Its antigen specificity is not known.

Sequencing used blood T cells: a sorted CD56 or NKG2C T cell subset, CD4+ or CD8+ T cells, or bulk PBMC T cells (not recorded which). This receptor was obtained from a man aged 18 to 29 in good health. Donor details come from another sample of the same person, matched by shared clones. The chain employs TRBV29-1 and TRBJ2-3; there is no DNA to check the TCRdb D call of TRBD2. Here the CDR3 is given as CSVRSAGPDTQYF.